This entry lists 21 T cell receptor beta chains sequenced from one sample in a study of vaccination and CD4 T cells after COVID-19. Their antigens remain unidentified. Sequence data for DNA of cultured CD4+ T cells were generated by the Oncomine TCR Beta short-read assay. TCRdb itself ran the PCR reads through MiXCR, one entry per CDR3 protein. Here the sample spans around 15,000 distinct CDR3 sequences, about 50% being singletons. Specified treatment: approximately 11-day PBMC culture with coronavirus spike peptide pools or control peptides (ViraFEST assay). Sequences were obtained from CD4+ T cells from blood, cultured in vitro. These receptors originate from a human donor who had recovered from COVID-19.

The chain uses TRBV19 and TRBJ2-7; 10 positions agree with TRBD2. CDR3 size: 15 residues. From germline, CDR1 is LNHDA and CDR2 SQIVND (reference sequence). V trimming: 6 bases; J trimming: 1 base; junction bases outside the gene matches: 6. CDR3 sequence (DNA): TGTGCCAGTAGGGAGGCTAGCGGGGGATCCTACGAGCAGTACTTC. It specifies CASREASGGSYEQYF.

The V call is TRBV7-3, the J call TRBJ2-3, with D hard to call. This CDR3 has 13 amino acids. Trimming took 5 bases from V and 6 from J, leaving 12 bases between them. CDR1 and CDR2 from the germline V gene are SGHTA and FQGTGA. Written as DNA, the CDR3 is TGTGCCAGCAGCCCCCGGGCATTTGATACGCAGTATTTT. Translating it yields CASSPRAFDTQYF.

The chain recombines TRBV7-2 with TRBJ2-7; D is perhaps TRBD2 (5 bases). Germline values: CDR1 SGHTA, CDR2 FQGNSA. V dropped 1 base and J dropped 4 bases, with 8 bases sitting between them. The CDR3 is made up of 13 amino acids. The CDR3 loop reads CASSLVALYEQYF. The CDR3 DNA reads as TGTGCCAGCAGCTTAGTAGCGCTGTACGAGCAGTACTTC.

The chain joins TRBV19 to TRBJ2-3; 7 positions match TRBD1. Trimming cost V 6 bases and J 2 bases; bases outside gene matches: 2. Germline V gives CDR1 LNHDA, CDR2 SQIVND (reference sequence). The length of the CDR3 is 13 residues. CDR3 bases: TGTGCCAGTAGACAGGGGTACACAGATACGCAGTATTTT. It encodes CASRQGYTDTQYF. The variable domain in full, with the rest retrieved from reference TRBV19 and TRBJ2-3, is DGGITQSPKYLFRKEGQNVTLSCEQNLNHDAMYWYRQDPGQGLRLIYYSQIVNDFQKGDIAEGYSVSREKKESFPLTVTSAQKNPTAFYLCASRQGYTDTQYFGPGTRLTVL.

This clonotype came up once. The chain couples TRBV15 to TRBJ2-2, with D uncertain. The CDR3 runs to 13 residues. CDR1 is LNHNV and CDR2 is YYDKDF in the germline V gene (reference sequence). Trimming left V 0 bases short and J 6 bases short, with 5 bases between. CDR3 coding DNA: TGTGCCACCAGCAGAGATGACGCCGGGGAGCTGTTTTTT. Translating it yields CATSRDDAGELFF. The whole variable domain, filled in from reference TRBV15 and TRBJ2-2, reads DAMVIQNPRYQVTQFGKPVTLSCSQTLNHNVMYWYQQKSSQAPKLLFHYYDKDFNNEADTPDNFQSRRPNTSFCFLDIRSPGLGDTAMYLCATSRDDAGELFFGEGSRLTVL.

J is TRBJ1-1 and V is TRBV7-8; TRBD1 might be the D (6 bases). Trimming shortened V by 5 bases and J by 4 bases, and 11 bases separated the two germline ends. The CDR3 contains 13 residues. Germline V gene sequence: CDR1 SGHVS, CDR2 FQNEAQ. This chain's CDR3 is CASSPGVPTEAFF. The DNA for the CDR3 is TGTGCCAGCAGCCCAGGGGTCCCCACTGAAGCTTTCTTT.

This clonotype was seen more than once but under ten times. The DNA for the CDR3 is TGTGCCAGCTCGGGACAGGGTTACGAGCAGTACTTC. As protein: CASSGQGYEQYF. The genes are TRBV18 and TRBJ2-7; 9 bases line up with TRBD1. J was trimmed by 4 bases and V by 6 bases; bases with no gene match: 1. The CDR3 has 12 amino acids. Germline V gives CDR1 KGHSH, CDR2 LQKENI.

There are a few counts of this clonotype. The rearrangement uses TRBV6-1 and TRBJ2-5, with TRBD2 as a possible D gene (6 bases). The CDR3 length is 14 residues. Trimming shortened V by 7 bases and J by 3 bases, and 15 bases separated the two germline ends. From germline, CDR1 is MNHNS and CDR2 SASEGT. CDR3 sequence (DNA): TGTGCCAGCACCCGATGGCGGGGCAAAGAGACCCAGTACTTC. Amino acid sequence: CASTRWRGKETQYF.

This clonotype turned up a few times. The CDR3 is CATRGAEKLFF. In DNA form, the CDR3 reads TGTGCCACCCGAGGCGCGGAAAAACTGTTTTTT. The J gene is TRBJ1-4, the V gene TRBV19; D uncertain. Deletions cut 10 bases from V and 8 bases from J, with 11 bases between. The CDR3 runs 11 residues. Germline V gene data show CDR1 as LNHDA and CDR2 as SQIVND (reference sequence).

This clonotype has a handful of counts. The rearrangement links TRBV6-1 to TRBJ1-1; D is unclear. This CDR3 contains 14 residues. V was cut by 2 bases and J by 5 bases, with 12 bases left in between. Germline V lookup: CDR1 MNHNS, CDR2 SASEGT. The CDR3 coding sequence is TGTGCCAGCAGTGAATGGAGATCGGGAACTGAAGCTTTCTTT. This codes for CASSEWRSGTEAFF.

This clonotype was recorded a few times. V and J are TRBV7-2 and TRBJ1-6, with D perhaps matching TRBD1 (6 bases). In germline, CDR1 is SGHTA, CDR2 FQGNSA. Trimming removed 1 base at V and 10 bases at J, with 17 bases between. The CDR3 is 16 amino acids. CDR3 DNA: TGTGCCAGCAGCTTAGGGGGTGGGGGCGCTCAATCACCCCTCCACTTT. Translation gives CASSLGGGGAQSPLHF.

The chain couples TRBV6-1 to TRBJ1-2; 7 bases are a match to TRBD1. The trim removed 7 bases at V and 6 bases at J, leaving 11 bases unmatched. CDR3 length: 14 residues. Germline values: CDR1 MNHNS, CDR2 SASEGT. The CDR3 loop reads CASTPDRADDGYTF. CDR3 bases: TGTGCCAGCACCCCAGACAGGGCAGACGATGGCTACACCTTC.

The CDR3 sequence is CASSVGSGGTNEQFF. The CDR3 DNA sequence: TGTGCCAGCAGCGTAGGGAGCGGGGGTACCAATGAGCAGTTCTTC. The V and J genes are TRBV9 and TRBJ2-1; 8 bases align to TRBD2. The V gene end was trimmed by 0 bases and the J gene end by 6 bases; junction bases not matched to a gene: 5. The germline CDR1 and CDR2 sequences are SGDLS and YYNGEE. This CDR3 contains 15 residues.

This clonotype turned up a few times. The chain carries TRBV28 and TRBJ2-7, with 9 bases fitting TRBD2. Germline V CDR1 and CDR2: MDHEN, SYDVKM. With V trimmed by 5 bases and J by 6 bases, 8 bases remained unmatched. This CDR3 contains 14 residues. CDR3 protein: CASSLPAGGGEQYF. DNA of the CDR3: TGTGCCAGCAGTCTCCCAGCGGGAGGAGGCGAGCAGTACTTC.

The V gene is TRBV6-1, the J gene TRBJ2-6, with TRBD1 matching over 9 bases. Germline assignment: CDR1 MNHNS and CDR2 SASEGT. The CDR3 covers 15 residues. The J segment lost 4 bases and the V segment lost 5 bases, leaving 3 bases of the junction unmatched. CDR3 protein: CASSRDRAGANVLTF. The CDR3 DNA reads as TGTGCCAGCAGTCGGGACAGGGCCGGGGCCAACGTCCTGACTTTC.

In its sample, this clonotype was seen a few times. This chain connects TRBV27 to TRBJ2-7; D might be TRBD2 (6 bases). The V and J ends lost 5 bases and 1 base respectively, with 12 bases between them. The CDR3 length is 14 residues. Germline lookup yields CDR1 MNHEY and CDR2 SMNVEV (reference sequence). The CDR3 DNA sequence: TGTGCCAGCAGTAAAACCGGGAGATCCTACGAGCAGTACTTC. Translation gives CASSKTGRSYEQYF.

The chain has TRBV6-2 or TRBV6-3 and TRBJ2-6; D call uncertain. Per germline, CDR1 MNHEY and CDR2 SVGEGT. Trimming pared 5 bases from V and 2 bases from J, leaving 7 bases between. The CDR3 contains 14 residues. CDR3 sequence (DNA): TGTGCCAGCAGTGACGGGCCTGGGGCCAACGTCCTGACTTTC. As protein: CASSDGPGANVLTF.

This clonotype was counted only a few times. The J gene is TRBJ1-5, the V gene TRBV6-8, with no clear D. The CDR3 loop spans 14 amino acids. In germline, CDR1 is MNHGY, CDR2 SAAAGT. Trimming stripped 4 bases from V and 4 bases from J, with 11 bases between. DNA for the CDR3: TGTGCCAGCAGTTCTGGGAGTTTAAATCAGCCCCAGCATTTT. It is translated as CASSSGSLNQPQHF.

This clonotype has a handful of counts. This chain links TRBV6-2 or TRBV6-3 with TRBJ1-4, with a possible D match to TRBD1 (6 bases). From germline, CDR1 is MNHEY and CDR2 SVGEGT. The V and J ends lost 2 bases and 4 bases respectively, with 17 bases between them. This CDR3 comprises 17 residues. Here the CDR3 DNA reads TGTGCCAGCAGTTACGCGCGATTCAGGGGCCGTAATGAAAAACTGTTTTTT. It translates to CASSYARFRGRNEKLFF.

This clonotype was observed a handful of times. V gene TRBV6-1 combines with J gene TRBJ2-3; D perhaps matches TRBD2 (6 bases). The CDR3 runs to 15 residues. CDR1 is MNHNS, CDR2 SASEGT, per germline. With 5 bases removed from V and 0 bases from J, the gap between germline ends came to 12 bases. The CDR3 sequence is CASSPRGSSTDTQYF. The CDR3 nucleotides are TGTGCCAGCAGTCCCCGGGGGTCTAGCACAGATACGCAGTATTTT.

A word on this clonotype: One end of the junction does not line up with germline, which may come from a read error. The chain combines TRBV7-7 with TRBJ2-3; possible D gene TRBD2, 7 bases. This CDR3 spans 15 amino acids. The germline gives CDR1 SSHAT, CDR2 FNYEAQ (reference sequence). The CDR3 sequence is CASSFRGGYGDTQYF. CDR3 DNA: TGTGCTAGCAGCTTTAGGGGGGGGTATGGAGATACGCAGTATTTT.